The 19 T cell receptor beta chains in this list originate from one sample, sequenced in a study of CD8+CD57+ T cells in acquired aplastic anemia listed by TCRdb under 2018. Instrument used: Illumina HiSeq 2000. TCR beta VDJ combination and CDR3 sequence profiling used genomic DNA as the template. TCRdb took the public reads, trimmed them with fastp at Q25, ran MiXCR for clone calling and kept in-frame beta chains. Every entry covers one CDR3 protein and lists the most common genes and DNA from its rows. The sample table contains 200,000 to 250,000 distinct CDR3 sequences; only one count was recorded for 34% of them. The ten largest clones take up 1% to 1.3% of the sample. Sequenced input: sorted CD4+, CD8+, or CD8+CD57+ T cells (not recorded which) from PBMCs. All receptors come from a human donor in good health, serving as a control.

The genes are TRBV19 and TRBJ2-7; D is perhaps TRBD2 (6 bases). Germline V lookup: CDR1 LNHDA, CDR2 SQIVND (reference sequence). This CDR3 is built from 16 residues. The V and J ends lost 6 bases and 2 bases respectively, with 20 bases between them. CDR3 sequence: CASSDSGARVTYEQYF. CDR3 coding DNA: TGTGCCAGTAGCGATTCGGGAGCGAGAGTAACCTACGAGCAGTACTTC. The full variable domain, in which reference TRBV19 and TRBJ2-7 provide the parts outside the CDR3, is DGGITQSPKYLFRKEGQNVTLSCEQNLNHDAMYWYRQDPGQGLRLIYYSQIVNDFQKGDIAEGYSVSREKKESFPLTVTSAQKNPTAFYLCASSDSGARVTYEQYFGPGTRLTVT.

This clonotype was observed many times. The CDR3 DNA follows: TGTGCCAGCAGCTTAGTGGGGGGGTCCTACAATGAGCAGTTCTTC. It specifies CASSLVGGSYNEQFF. The V call is TRBV7-8, the J call TRBJ2-1; 7 bases are shared with TRBD2. The germline CDR1 and CDR2 sequences are SGHVS and FQNEAQ. The CDR3 length is 15 residues. With 1 base clipped from V and 1 base from J, the junction kept 1 base outside the gene matches. Using reference TRBV7-8 and TRBJ2-1 for the parts outside the CDR3, the full variable domain is GAGVSQSPRYKVAKRGQDVALRCDPISGHVSLFWYQQALGQGPEFLTYFQNEAQLDKSGLPSDRFFAERPEGSVSTLKIQRTQQEDSAVYLCASSLVGGSYNEQFFGPGTRLTVL.

This chain connects TRBV10-3 to TRBJ1-2, with D hard to call. This CDR3 is built from 12 residues. The V gene's germline CDR1 is ENHRY and CDR2 SYGVKD. V was shortened by 4 bases and J by 8 bases, with 11 bases between the two germline ends. The CDR3: CAISGAGYGYTF. DNA of the CDR3: TGTGCCATCAGTGGGGCGGGCTACGGCTACACCTTC.

This clonotype was seen a few times. This sequence joins TRBV4-1 and TRBJ1-1, with D hard to call. V was shortened by 4 bases and J by 4 bases, with 19 bases between the two germline ends. CDR1 MGHRA and CDR2 YSYEKL come from the germline V gene. The CDR3 covers 16 residues. The CDR3 region is CASSPSVLGMGTEAFF. CDR3 in DNA: TGCGCCAGCAGCCCCTCGGTTCTGGGGATGGGCACTGAAGCTTTCTTT.

The chain carries TRBV7-3 and TRBJ2-7; unclear D gene. The germline V and J ends were trimmed by 6 bases and 2 bases, with 11 bases remaining between them. The CDR3 extends over 13 amino acids. Germline V gene sequence: CDR1 SGHTA, CDR2 FQGTGA. The CDR3 DNA follows: TGTGCCAGCAGTGAGGTTAGAGCCTACGAGCAGTACTTC. Amino acids: CASSEVRAYEQYF.

The chain links TRBV20-1 to TRBJ2-1; possible D gene TRBD2, 5 bases. CDR1 is DFQATT and CDR2 is SNEGSKA in the germline V gene (reference sequence). The CDR3 has 14 amino acids. Trimming took off 4 bases at V and 5 bases at J, with 15 bases between the two ends. CDR3: CSAIPMSGDNEQFF. CDR3 nucleotides: TGCAGTGCTATCCCCATGAGCGGAGACAATGAGCAGTTCTTC.

This clonotype was counted ten times or more. The rearrangement joins TRBV5-1 to TRBJ2-3; D is unresolved. V was shortened by 0 bases and J by 4 bases, with 6 bases between the two germline ends. Germline lookup yields CDR1 SGHRS and CDR2 YFSETQ. The CDR3 is 13 residues long. The CDR3 nucleotides are TGCGCCAGCAGCTTGGGGGTGGCAGATACGCAGTATTTT. Its translation is CASSLGVADTQYF.

This clonotype was counted between two and nine times. The rearrangement joins TRBV7-2 to TRBJ2-1; D gene uncertain. The CDR3 consists of 15 residues. V dropped 2 bases and J dropped 0 bases, with 8 bases sitting between them. The germline CDR1 and CDR2 sequences are SGHTA and FQGNSA. The CDR3 is CASSLRESSYNEQFF. Written as DNA, the CDR3 is TGTGCCAGCAGCTTACGAGAGAGCTCCTACAATGAGCAGTTCTTC.

This clonotype has at least ten counts. The rearrangement links TRBV3-1 to TRBJ1-2; D ambiguous. This CDR3 spans 12 amino acids. The V end lost 8 bases, the J end lost 8 bases, and 15 bases lay between the germline ends. Germline V gene data show CDR1 as LGHDT and CDR2 as YNNKEL (reference sequence). This CDR3 is CASSREMDGYTF. The DNA for the CDR3 is TGTGCCAGCTCCCGGGAAATGGACGGCTACACCTTC.

In its sample, this clonotype was seen many times. The rearrangement links TRBV12-5 to TRBJ2-3; D unresolved. The CDR3 spans 16 residues. Looked up from germline, CDR1 is LGHNT and CDR2 is FRNRAP. V shed 2 bases and J shed 5 bases, with 17 bases lying between them. The DNA for the CDR3 is TGTGCTAGTGGTTTGCTTCTAACGGACCGCGGAGATACGCAGTATTTT. Encoded protein: CASGLLLTDRGDTQYF. Based on the CDR3 plus reference TRBV12-5 and TRBJ2-3, the full variable domain is DARVTQTPRHKVTEMGQEVTMRCQPILGHNTVFWYRQTMMQGLELLAYFRNRAPLDDSGMPKDRFSAEMPDATLATLKIQPSEPRDSAVYFCASGLLLTDRGDTQYFGPGTRLTVL.

This clonotype was found a few times. J is TRBJ2-1 and V is TRBV19; tentatively, D is TRBD1 (5 bases). The CDR3 has 16 residues. With 5 bases removed from V and 7 bases from J, the gap between germline ends came to 21 bases. Per germline, CDR1 LNHDA and CDR2 SQIVND (reference sequence). The CDR3 is CASSEAQVRLLNEQFF. CDR3 in DNA: TGTGCCAGTAGTGAAGCACAGGTACGGCTTTTAAATGAGCAGTTCTTC.

This clonotype has only a few counts. V and J are TRBV5-5 and TRBJ1-5, with a weak D call TRBD1 (5 bases). The ends were cut back, 0 bases at V and 6 bases at J, with 10 bases in the middle. Looked up from germline, CDR1 is SGHKS and CDR2 is YYEKEE (reference sequence). The CDR3 has 14 amino acids. The CDR3 sequence: CASSLGDLGQPQHF. Written as DNA, the CDR3 is TGTGCCAGCAGCTTGGGGGACCTGGGTCAGCCCCAGCATTTT.

This clonotype was seen at least ten times. The genes are TRBV2 and TRBJ2-5; 9 nucleotides agree with TRBD2. Germline values: CDR1 SNHLY, CDR2 FYNNEI. This CDR3 has 16 residues. V lost 7 bases to trimming and J lost 2 bases; unmatched junction nucleotides: 11. CDR3 bases: TGTGCCAGCAAGCCTAGCGGGACTGTATGGCAAGAGACCCAGTACTTC. This translates into CASKPSGTVWQETQYF.

This chain links TRBV29-1 with TRBJ2-1, with D possibly being TRBD1 or TRBD2 (5 bases each). Germline CDR1 is SQVTM and CDR2 is ANQGSEA. The ends were cut back, 8 bases at V and 10 bases at J, with 18 bases in the middle. This CDR3 is 12 amino acids long. CDR3 DNA sequence: TGCAGCTTAGATAACTGGGGGTCGGAGCAGTTCTTC. Residues: CSLDNWGSEQFF.

The chain employs TRBV29-1 and TRBJ1-6, with D possibly matching TRBD1 (6 bases). The CDR3 has 14 residues. Germline lookup yields CDR1 SQVTM and CDR2 ANQGSEA. V was trimmed by 7 bases and J by 10 bases, leaving 20 bases between them. CDR3 coding DNA: TGCAGCGCCCGAGCCGGACAGACCTCGTCACCCCTCCACTTT. It codes for CSARAGQTSSPLHF. Full variable domain (remainder filled in from reference TRBV29-1 and TRBJ1-6): SAVISQKPSRDICQRGTSLTIQCQVDSQVTMMFWYRQQPGQSLTLIATANQGSEATYESGFVIDKFPISRPNLTFSTLTVSNMSPEDSSIYLCSARAGQTSSPLHFGNGTRLTVT.

V usage is TRBV29-1 and J usage is TRBJ2-2; TRBD2 matches 7 bases. From germline, CDR1 is SQVTM and CDR2 ANQGSEA. CDR3 size: 13 residues. Losses at the gene ends were 4 bases for V and 3 bases for J; bases not matched to a gene: 2. CDR3 bases: TGCAGCGTTGTGAGCGGGGACACCGGGGAGCTGTTTTTT. This translates into CSVVSGDTGELFF.

The V call is TRBV6-1, the J call TRBJ2-3, with TRBD2 as a possible D gene (5 bases). Trimming left V 10 bases short and J 0 bases short, with 11 bases between. Germline lookup yields CDR1 MNHNS and CDR2 SASEGT. CDR3 size: 13 residues. The CDR3 region is CATGRASTDTQYF. The CDR3 bases are TGTGCCACGGGGAGAGCTAGCACAGATACGCAGTATTTT.

Only one count was recorded for this clonotype. The J gene is TRBJ1-2, the V gene TRBV7-2, with TRBD1 matching 7 bases. CDR1 and CDR2 (germline): SGHTA, FQGNSA. V dropped 5 bases and J dropped 11; count of bases not matched to a gene: 8. This CDR3 has 12 residues. This chain's CDR3 is CASSRQGPGYTF. CDR3 nucleotide sequence: TGTGCCAGCAGCCGACAGGGACCTGGATACACCTTC.

Worth noting for this clonotype: This could be a read error, since a much larger clone is one nucleotide away. The V and J genes are TRBV20-1 and TRBJ1-1; TRBD1 matches at 7 bases. The ends lost 0 bases at V and 4 bases at J; junction bases unmatched: 8. The length of the CDR3 is 15 residues. Germline loops: CDR1 DFQATT, CDR2 SNEGSKA (reference sequence). The CDR3 nucleotides read TGCAGTGCTAGAGAAGCGGCAGGGGGTAGCACTGAAGCTTTCTTT. Residues: CSAREAAGGSTEAFF.